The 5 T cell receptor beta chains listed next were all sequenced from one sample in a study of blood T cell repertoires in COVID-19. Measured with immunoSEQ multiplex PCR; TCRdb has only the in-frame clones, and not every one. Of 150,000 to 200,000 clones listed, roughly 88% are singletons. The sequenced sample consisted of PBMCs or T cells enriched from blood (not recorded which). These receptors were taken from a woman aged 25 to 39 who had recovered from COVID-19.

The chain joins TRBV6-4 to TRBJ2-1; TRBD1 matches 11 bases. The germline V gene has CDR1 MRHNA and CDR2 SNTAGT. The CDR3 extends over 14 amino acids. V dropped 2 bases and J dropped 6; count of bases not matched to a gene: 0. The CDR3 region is CASSDGTGGNEQFF. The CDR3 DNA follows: TGTGCCAGCAGTGACGGGACAGGGGGCAATGAGCAGTTCTTC.

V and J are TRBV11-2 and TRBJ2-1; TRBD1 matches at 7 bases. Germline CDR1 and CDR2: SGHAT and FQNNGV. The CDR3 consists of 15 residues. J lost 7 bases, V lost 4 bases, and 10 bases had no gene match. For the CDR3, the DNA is TGTGCCAGCAGCTATCAGGGGGACCTCTTAAATGAGCAGTTCTTC. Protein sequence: CASSYQGDLLNEQFF.

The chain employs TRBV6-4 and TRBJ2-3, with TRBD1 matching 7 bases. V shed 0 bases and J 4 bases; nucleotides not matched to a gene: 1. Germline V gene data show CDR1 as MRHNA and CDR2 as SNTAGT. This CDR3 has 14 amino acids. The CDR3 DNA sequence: TGTGCCAGCAGTGACTCGACAGGGCCAGATACGCAGTATTTT. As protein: CASSDSTGPDTQYF.

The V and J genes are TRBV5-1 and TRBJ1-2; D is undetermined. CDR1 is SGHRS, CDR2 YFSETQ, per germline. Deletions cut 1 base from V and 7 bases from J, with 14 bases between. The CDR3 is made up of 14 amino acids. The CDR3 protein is CASSLNGGEGGYTF. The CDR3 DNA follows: TGCGCCAGCAGCTTGAACGGCGGGGAGGGTGGCTACACCTTC.

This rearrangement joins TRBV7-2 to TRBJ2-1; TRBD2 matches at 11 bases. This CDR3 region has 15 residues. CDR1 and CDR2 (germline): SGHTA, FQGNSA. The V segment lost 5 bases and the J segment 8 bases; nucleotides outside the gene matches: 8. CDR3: CASSHTSGSSYEQFF. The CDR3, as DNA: TGTGCCAGCAGCCATACTAGCGGGAGTAGCTATGAGCAGTTCTTC.